This T cell receptor (beta chain) was recovered during a study of monozygotic twins with inflammatory bowel disease (dated by TCRdb to between 2019 and 2020). With respect to the entire study: A total of about 28 monozygotic twin pairs were included in the full study, comprising nine German pairs (four IBD-concordant, five IBD-discordant) and 19 IBD-discordant Danish pairs. Each individual had, on average, about 151 000 unique TCRalpha sequences and 181 000 unique TCRbeta sequences available for analysis. The search for disease-associated traits relied mainly on comparing IBD patients with their genetically identical healthy co-twins within discordant pairs.

Sequences SGHRS (CDR1) and YFSETQ (CDR2) are obtained from the germline V gene. Including the terminal cysteine and phenylalanine, the CDR3 comprises 15 residues. Only the protein is on record. What the work shows at the level of the full study, not this receptor alone: TCRbeta repertoire diversity, by inverse Simpson index, was decreased in IBD patients compared with their healthy co-twins. Compared with healthy twins, IBD patients had fewer clonotypes in common with other individuals, a difference most pronounced in patients showing signs of disease activity. Differing immunosuppressive treatments among patients may have added background noise and inter-individual variability to the repertoires. Different T cell subtypes could not be distinguished in the analysis. Repertoire similarity did not differ between concordant and discordant twins, which could be due to limited statistical power. The results gave no support for a single strong signal or clonotype linked to IBD.

From each donor, a roughly 2.5 ml peripheral blood sample was drawn into PAXgene tubes and stored at -80 degrees C. Without T cell sorting, total RNA was isolated from whole blood using the PAXgene blood miRNA kit on an automated QIAcube. Peripheral blood from monozygotic twin pairs concordant or discordant for inflammatory bowel disease was subjected to deep TCRalpha and TCRbeta repertoire profiling with unique molecular barcoding. Smoking habits were recorded for all twin pairs, and individuals were classified as current, former or never smokers. Library creation used 5' RACE. For each TCR library, 3,500 to 4,000 ng of total RNA was used. For each sample, cDNA synthesis with SMARTScribe reverse transcriptase was split into eight separate reactions. During cDNA synthesis, unique molecular identifiers containing a 6-nucleotide sample barcode were introduced by template switching. TCRalpha and TCRbeta cDNA was amplified in two nested PCRs of 16 and 9 cycles, and bead purification was carried out after each PCR. Before amplification, the cDNA was treated with uracil DNA-glycosylase and purified using the QIAquick PCR purification kit. In the second PCR, Illumina TruSeq-compatible adapters and sample-specific barcodes were added. TapeStation and Qubit were used to check library quality and concentration, and 4.5 to 6.5 ng of each library was pooled. Pooled libraries were sequenced on an Illumina HiSeq2500 single-index Rapid Run with 2 x 100 bp reads and custom sequencing primers. The source study handled its data this way. UMI-based consensus assembly with MiGEC version 1.2.6 was used to correct PCR and sequencing errors. MiXCR version 2.1.1 handled V(D)J alignment, clonotype assembly and CDR3 extraction. To normalise gene usage, clonotype sharing and MAIT/NKT TCR abundance, the analysis used the top 1000, 10 000 and 20 000 clonotypes per sample. After downsampling to 27 000 UMIs, diversity was calculated as the inverse Simpson index using the vegan R package. Paired Mann-Whitney U tests were applied to discordant twin pairs, and Benjamini-Hochberg correction was used for multiple testing. The reads went through TCRdb reprocessing, and each CDR3 protein sequence gets one entry with no DNA. The V and J calls reflect TCRdb's pipeline rather than the authors' work. The table kept for this sample lists 150,000 to 200,000 distinct CDR3 sequences. The ten top clones hold roughly 7.4% of the sample.

A note on this clonotype: The target of this receptor is not known.

Here the chain combines TRBV5-1 and TRBJ2-1. The TCR comes from a human donor with ulcerative colitis or Crohn's disease, or a healthy co-twin of an affected twin (not recorded which). Sequenced: blood. CDR3 loop: CASSWATLNVDEQFF.